The following is a TCR beta chain sequence with its context. Its antigen is not identified. This record comes from a study of cytomegalovirus exposure and HLA in healthy donors. Whole-study results and caveats: Among TCR beta chains, those listed as cytomegalovirus-associated numbered around 180.

V lost 10 bases, J lost 1 base, and 8 bases stayed unmatched. The V gene's germline CDR1 is MDHEN and CDR2 SYDVKM. The CDR3 extends over 14 amino acids. The PCR ran on 60 Vbeta and 13 Jbeta primers. The repertoire was sequenced with immunoSEQ multiplex PCR; TCRdb's copy has only in-frame clones and lacks some. The table includes around 170,000 clones, 75% to 90% detected once. The source of this sequence is a man aged 35-49 years in good health and CMV-seropositive. The specimen was PBMCs. This chain uses TRBV28 with TRBJ2-5, with 8 positions matching TRBD2. The CDR3: CATSRGGPQETQYF. DNA for the CDR3: TGTGCCACCTCACGGGGGGGGCCCCAAGAGACCCAGTACTTC.